These T cell receptor beta chains were read from a single sample in a study of early T cells in non-severe SARS-CoV-2 infection. One entry per CDR3 protein results from TCRdb running MiXCR on the 5' RACE reads. The sample shows about 94,000 distinct CDR3 sequences, 13% of them seen only once. The sample comprised whole blood. These receptors were obtained from an adult who was a healthcare worker with PCR-confirmed SARS-CoV-2 infection or an uninfected control (not recorded which). The CDR3 runs from the conserved cysteine through the conserved F or W. D genes are given only for firm matches. Clone size is stated in some rows and not others, as once, few, many or a class when expanded.

v_call	d_call	j_call	clone_size	cdr3_nt	cdr3_aa
TRBV7-2	TRBD1	TRBJ1-2	NA	TGTGCCAGCAGCTCGGACAGGAGCTATGGCTACACCTTC	CASSSDRSYGYTF
TRBV6-2/TRBV6-3	NA	TRBJ1-6	many	TGTGCCAGCAGTACCCCTCCTTTGGGGGGTTCACCCCTCCACTTT	CASSTPPLGGSPLHF
TRBV9	NA	TRBJ2-3	NA	TGTGCCAGCAGCGTAGGAGGCGGAGTTAGCACAGATACGCAGTATTTT	CASSVGGGVSTDTQYF
TRBV4-3	TRBD1	TRBJ2-7	many	TGCGCCAGCAGCCAGCCCGGGACAGGGGCCGAGCAGTACTTC	CASSQPGTGAEQYF
TRBV29-1	NA	TRBJ2-1	NA	TGCAGCGTTGAGTACGCGGGTGTTCAGTTCTTC	CSVEYAGVQFF
TRBV2	TRBD1	TRBJ1-2	many	TGTGCCAGCAGGGACAGGACAGGGGGAAACTATGGCTACACCTTC	CASRDRTGGNYGYTF
TRBV4-2	TRBD1	TRBJ1-5	many	TGTGCCAGCAGCCGATCGGGACAGGGGGCTTCTCAGCCCCAGCATTTT	CASSRSGQGASQPQHF
TRBV29-1	NA	TRBJ1-2	many	TGCAGCGTTGGAGGACACTATGGCTACACCTTC	CSVGGHYGYTF
TRBV7-2	TRBD1	TRBJ1-2	NA	TGTGCCAGCAGCGGTGACAGGGAAGCCTATGGCTACACCTTC	CASSGDREAYGYTF
TRBV29-1	NA	TRBJ1-1	few	TGCAGCGTTGGAGGGCCAGTGACCTTGAACACTGAAGCTTTCTTT	CSVGGPVTLNTEAFF
TRBV29-1	NA	TRBJ2-2	NA	TGCAGCGTTTCCAGGGCCGGGGAGCTGTTTTTT	CSVSRAGELFF
TRBV7-9	TRBD1	TRBJ1-1	NA	TGTGCCAGCAGCCCTAGGACAGGGGAGACTGAAGCTTTCTTT	CASSPRTGETEAFF
TRBV6-2/TRBV6-3	NA	TRBJ1-1	few	TGTGCCAGCAGTCCCGGGACTAAAGCTAAAGCTTTCTTT	CASSPGTKAKAFF
TRBV2	NA	TRBJ2-1	NA	TGTGCCAGCAGTGAATTTCCTAGCTCCTACAATGAGCAGTTCTTC	CASSEFPSSYNEQFF
TRBV19	NA	TRBJ2-2	NA	TGTGCCAGTAGTATTTTATACACCGGGGAGCTGTTTTTT	CASSILYTGELFF
TRBV7-8	NA	TRBJ2-2	once	TGTGCCAGCAGCTCCCCAGCAGGGGACACCGGGGAGCTGTTTTTT	CASSSPAGDTGELFF
TRBV24-1	TRBD1	TRBJ2-1	many	TGTGCCACCCAAGCCACCGGGACAGGGTCCGGTGAGCAGTTCTTC	CATQATGTGSGEQFF
TRBV28	NA	TRBJ2-3	many	TGTGCCAGCAGTATACACCGGTTGGGGAGGACAGATACGCAGTATTTT	CASSIHRLGRTDTQYF
TRBV7-8	TRBD2	TRBJ2-5	many	TGTGCCAGCAGCTTAGGACTAGCGGGGGTAGGAAAAGAGACCCAGTACTTC	CASSLGLAGVGKETQYF
TRBV28	NA	TRBJ1-2	few	TGTGCCAGCACTCCCAGGTGGGGGAACGATGGCTACACCTTC	CASTPRWGNDGYTF
TRBV7-9	TRBD1	TRBJ2-5	NA	TGTGCCAGCAGTCCCAGGGGGACCCTAGACCAAGAGACCCAGTACTTC	CASSPRGTLDQETQYF
TRBV29-1	NA	TRBJ2-3	few	TGCAGCGTTGTGGCGGCTTGGGATACGCAGTATTTT	CSVVAAWDTQYF
TRBV28	TRBD2	TRBJ2-3	NA	TGTGCCAGCAGTTTACCGGGGGGGCCGGTAAATACGCAGTATTTT	CASSLPGGPVNTQYF
TRBV24-1	NA	TRBJ1-5	many	TGTGCCACCAGCCGGGACGGGAATCAGCCCCAGCATTTT	CATSRDGNQPQHF
TRBV7-9	NA	TRBJ1-1	many	TGTGCCAGCAGCTTTGGTCCTGAAGCTTTCTTT	CASSFGPEAFF
TRBV14	NA	TRBJ2-1	few	TGTGCCAGCAGCCAAGATCGGGGGAGCTTGAGTAAGCAGTTCTTC	CASSQDRGSLSKQFF
TRBV4-1	NA	TRBJ2-5	NA	TGCGCCAGCAGCCAAGATAGTTTGGAGACCCAGTACTTC	CASSQDSLETQYF
TRBV20-1	TRBD1	TRBJ1-2	many	TGCAGTGCTTGGGGGACAGGGGGTAACTATGGCTACACCTTC	CSAWGTGGNYGYTF
TRBV29-1	TRBD1	TRBJ2-3	NA	TGCAGCGTTGAGTCGGTAGCAGGGGGTACTAAAGATACGCAGTATTTT	CSVESVAGGTKDTQYF
TRBV6-2/TRBV6-3	NA	TRBJ2-3	many	TGTGCCAGCAGTTACCGGACAGCTAGCACAGATACGCAGTATTTT	CASSYRTASTDTQYF
TRBV28	NA	TRBJ2-1	many	TGTGCCAGCAGTCAGGCACCCGGGGGCAATGAGCAGTTCTTC	CASSQAPGGNEQFF
TRBV27	NA	TRBJ1-2	NA	TGTGCCACCTCAATGGGGGGGCAGCCCTATGGCTACACCTTC	CATSMGGQPYGYTF
TRBV7-2	NA	TRBJ1-2	NA	TGTGCCAGCAGCTTAGGGGCAGATCGCCTCCATGGCTACACCTTC	CASSLGADRLHGYTF
TRBV6-1	TRBD2	TRBJ2-1	few	TGTGCCAGCAGTCCAGCTAGCGGGGGCTTCTCCTACAATGAGCAGTTCTTC	CASSPASGGFSYNEQFF
TRBV20-1	NA	TRBJ2-2	many	TGCAGTGCCCTAAAAATCACCGGGACACCTTTCCCCGGGGAGCTGTTTTTT	CSALKITGTPFPGELFF
TRBV29-1	NA	TRBJ1-1	many	TGCAGCGTGTCGTCGAACACTGAAGCTTTCTTT	CSVSSNTEAFF
TRBV29-1	NA	TRBJ2-7	NA	TGCAGCGTTGCGGACGGCCGTACTTTCGAGCAGTACTTC	CSVADGRTFEQYF
TRBV6-6	TRBD2	TRBJ2-1	few	TGTGCCTGCGCCCGGGGACTAACCGGTGAGCAGTTCTTC	CACARGLTGEQFF
TRBV20-1	TRBD1	TRBJ1-1	few	TGCAGTGCTAGAGGACAGGGGGCTTCTGAAGCTTTCTTT	CSARGQGASEAFF
TRBV5-1	NA	TRBJ2-2	NA	TGCGCCAGCAGCTTACTCGAGACCGGGGAGCTGTTTTTT	CASSLLETGELFF
TRBV29-1	TRBD1	TRBJ1-1	few	TGCAGCGGGTCGGACAGGGGAGGGACTGAAGCTTTCTTT	CSGSDRGGTEAFF
TRBV10-3	NA	TRBJ2-3	many	TGTGCCATCAGTGAATCAATCACAGATACGCAGTATTTT	CAISESITDTQYF
TRBV4-1	TRBD1	TRBJ1-1	few	TGCGCCAGCAGCCTCCGAATCAGGGGGCGCCGGGTCACTGAAGCTTTCTTT	CASSLRIRGRRVTEAFF
TRBV12-3/TRBV12-4	TRBD1	TRBJ2-7	few	TGTGCCAGCAAGGCCGGCCAACAGGGGGCACTCTACGAGCAGTACTTC	CASKAGQQGALYEQYF
TRBV5-1	NA	TRBJ1-1	few	TGCGCCAGCAGCTTGGGGGTTACTGGGTTCACTGAAGCTTTCTTT	CASSLGVTGFTEAFF
TRBV12-3/TRBV12-4	NA	TRBJ1-1	NA	TGTGCCAGCGTGAGTTTTTGGGGAGCTTTCTTT	CASVSFWGAFF
TRBV20-1	NA	TRBJ2-1	few	TGCAGTGCTAGGTCGGCAAGCTCCTACAATGAGCAGTTCTTC	CSARSASSYNEQFF
TRBV6-2/TRBV6-3	NA	TRBJ1-5	many	TGTGCCAGCCTCCCCTTTGGGCAGGACAATCAGCCCCAGCATTTT	CASLPFGQDNQPQHF
TRBV6-1	NA	TRBJ2-6	many	TGTGCCAGCAGTGAAGGGTCAGCCTCTGGGGCCAACGTCCTGACTTTC	CASSEGSASGANVLTF
TRBV18	TRBD2	TRBJ2-7	many	TGTGCCAGCTCACCACCTGGCGGGGGGGCCACTTACGAGCAGTACTTC	CASSPPGGGATYEQYF
TRBV28	TRBD1	TRBJ2-7	many	TGTGCCAGCAGCCCAGGGACAGCCTACTACGAGCAGTACTTC	CASSPGTAYYEQYF
TRBV5-1	NA	TRBJ2-1	NA	TGCGCCAGCAGCATGGGACACCAAGGAGACAATGAGCAGTTCTTC	CASSMGHQGDNEQFF
TRBV28	NA	TRBJ2-1	few	TGTGCCAGCATTACCGGGTGGCGGGACAGCTCCTACAATGAGCAGTTCTTC	CASITGWRDSSYNEQFF
TRBV18	NA	TRBJ1-1	NA	TGTGCCAGCTCACCCCGTAAGAACACTGAAGCTTTCTTT	CASSPRKNTEAFF
TRBV20-1	NA	TRBJ1-2	NA	TGCAGTGCTAGAGACAGCCACTATGGCTACACCTTC	CSARDSHYGYTF
TRBV3-1	NA	TRBJ2-7	many	TGTGCCAGCAGCCAAGTTTCGGGCGAGCAGTACTTC	CASSQVSGEQYF
TRBV5-6	TRBD1	TRBJ2-1	many	TGTGCCAGCAGCTTGAAGGGACAGGGGTTCTACAATGAGCAGTTCTTC	CASSLKGQGFYNEQFF
TRBV28	NA	TRBJ1-5	NA	TGTGCCAGCAGAACCCGGAAGGGAAAATTAAGGGTCGTTCAGCCCCAGCATTTT	CASRTRKGKLRVVQPQHF